Below, 28 T cell receptor beta chains from the same sample are listed, as sequenced in a study of blood T cell repertoires in COVID-19. TCRdb keeps only in-frame clones here, not all; method: immunoSEQ multiplex PCR. The table records roughly 180,000 clones, approximately 86% of them present only once. Sample: PBMCs or T cells enriched from blood (not recorded which). These receptors all come from a man aged 60 to 75 who had recovered from COVID-19.

This clone was observed a handful of times. This chain joins TRBV4-2 and TRBJ2-3; a possible D gene is TRBD2 (6 bases). Trimming took 4 bases from V and 1 from J, leaving 9 bases between them. Looked up from germline, CDR1 is LGHNA and CDR2 is YNFKEQ. This CDR3 is built from 14 residues. The CDR3 spells CASSRGDGTDTQYF. The CDR3 DNA is TGTGCCAGCAGCCGGGGGGACGGCACAGATACGCAGTATTTT.

The chain links TRBV5-6 to TRBJ1-1; 11 bases map to TRBD1. V lost 3 bases to trimming and J lost 6 bases; unmatched junction nucleotides: 7. The CDR3 totals 15 residues. In germline, CDR1 is SGHDT, CDR2 YYEEEE. The CDR3 DNA follows: TGTGCCAGCAGCTCCGGGACAGGGGGAAGGGCTGAAGCTTTCTTT. It encodes CASSSGTGGRAEAFF.

The table lists this clone with a few counts. The DNA of the CDR3 is TGTGCCAGCAGCCAGCGACAGCCTAATGAAAAACTGTTTTTT. Translated: CASSQRQPNEKLFF. The rearrangement links TRBV3-1 (or the pseudogene TRBV3-2) to TRBJ1-4; tentatively, D is TRBD1 (5 bases). Per germline, CDR1 LGHDT and CDR2 YNNKEL (reference sequence). The V end was cut by 3 bases, the J end by 3 bases, with 8 bases between. The CDR3 has 14 amino acids.

The chain has TRBV14 and TRBJ1-6, with D unclear. Germline CDR1 and CDR2: SGHDN and FVKESK. V shed 3 bases and J shed 4 bases, with 7 bases lying between them. This CDR3 is 14 amino acids long. The CDR3 DNA follows: TGTGCCAGCAGCCACAGGTTTTATAATTCACCCCTCCACTTT. Protein product: CASSHRFYNSPLHF.

In this sample, this clone turned up once. This chain links TRBV12-3 or TRBV12-4 with TRBJ1-5; 7 nucleotides match TRBD1. CDR3 length: 13 amino acids. In DNA, the CDR3 is TGTGCAAGTACAGGGGCTAGCAATCAGCCCCAGCATTTT. Amino acid sequence: CASTGASNQPQHF.

This clone was counted only a few times. The V and J genes are TRBV4-1 and TRBJ1-4; D not resolved. This CDR3 has 16 amino acids. Per the germline V gene, CDR1 is MGHRA and CDR2 is YSYEKL. V shed 4 bases and J shed 5 bases, with 17 bases lying between them. Here the CDR3 reads CASSRAMGALNEKLFF. For the CDR3, the DNA is TGCGCCAGCAGCCGCGCTATGGGCGCCTTGAATGAAAAACTGTTTTTT.

This clone turned up a few times. V usage is TRBV14 and J usage is TRBJ2-2; no clear D. The V end lost 1 base, the J end lost 1 base, and 10 bases lay between the germline ends. Germline CDR1 reads SGHDN; CDR2 reads FVKESK. There are 16 residues in the CDR3. The CDR3 coding sequence is TGTGCCAGCAGCCAAGTCGGGTCTAGGAACACCGGGGAGCTGTTTTTT. Residues: CASSQVGSRNTGELFF.

J is TRBJ1-3 and V is TRBV2; TRBD1 matches 8 bases. This CDR3 has 14 amino acids. The V gene end was trimmed by 8 bases and the J gene end by 5 bases; junction bases not matched to a gene: 8. Looked up from germline, CDR1 is SNHLY and CDR2 is FYNNEI. The CDR3 spells CASQGQGARNTIYF. CDR3 DNA sequence: TGTGCCAGCCAGGGGCAGGGGGCGAGAAACACCATATATTTT.

The rearrangement uses TRBV9 and TRBJ1-1; no clear D. The CDR3 covers 17 residues. Germline CDR1 is SGDLS and CDR2 is YYNGEE. Trimming stripped 0 bases from V and 0 bases from J, with 15 bases between. CDR3 in amino acids: CASSVVDRLTMNTEAFF. Here the CDR3 DNA reads TGTGCCAGCAGCGTAGTAGATAGACTGACCATGAACACTGAAGCTTTCTTT.

This clone was detected only once. This chain connects TRBV9 to TRBJ1-5, with D tentatively TRBD1 (5 bases). The CDR3 has 14 amino acids. Germline V gene sequence: CDR1 SGDLS, CDR2 YYNGEE. Trimming took off 0 bases at V and 7 bases at J, with 11 bases between the two ends. The CDR3 spells CASSVGGDIQPQHF. The CDR3 coding sequence is TGTGCCAGCAGCGTAGGGGGGGATATCCAGCCCCAGCATTTT.

The chain carries TRBV28 and TRBJ2-5, with TRBD2 identical over 7 bases. Germline V gene data show CDR1 as MDHEN and CDR2 as SYDVKM. The CDR3 sequence is 14 residues long. V gave up 10 bases and J gave up 4 bases; unmatched junction bases: 12. In nucleotides, the CDR3 is TGTGCCACCCGCATCGGCGGGAGATCAGAGACCCAGTACTTC. Translated: CATRIGGRSETQYF.

This clone was picked up a small number of times. The chain recombines TRBV6-5 with TRBJ2-2; tentative D call: TRBD2 (6 bases). The V end lost 7 bases, the J end lost 6 bases, and 15 bases lay between the germline ends. Germline assignment: CDR1 MNHEY and CDR2 SVGAGI. This CDR3 spans 14 amino acids. Here the CDR3 DNA reads TGTGCCAGCATCGGGGAGGACGGAGCCGGGGAGCTGTTTTTT. This encodes CASIGEDGAGELFF.

This clone has just a few counts. The J gene is TRBJ1-2, the V gene TRBV6-4; D unresolved. Per the germline V gene, CDR1 is MRHNA and CDR2 is SNTAGT. The ends were cut back, 3 bases at V and 6 bases at J, with 14 bases in the middle. The CDR3 spans 14 residues. CDR3 residues: CASSDGPGGNGYTF. CDR3 sequence (DNA): TGTGCCAGCAGTGATGGTCCGGGAGGGAATGGCTACACCTTC.

This clone was detected once. This chain connects TRBV18 to TRBJ1-4, with D uncertain. Germline V gene sequence: CDR1 KGHSH, CDR2 LQKENI. Trimming removed 3 bases from V and 4 bases from J, with 9 bases in between. The CDR3 is 14 residues long. CDR3 in DNA: TGTGCCAGCTCACCGGCAGACTTTAATGAAAAACTGTTTTTT. Translation gives CASSPADFNEKLFF. Complete variable domain (other parts from reference TRBV18 and TRBJ1-4): NAGVMQNPRHLVRRRGQEARLRCSPMKGHSHVYWYRQLPEEGLKFMVYLQKENIIDESGMPKERFSAEFPKEGPSILRIQQVVRGDSAAYFCASSPADFNEKLFFGSGTQLSVL.

This chain links TRBV6-5 with TRBJ2-7; TRBD2 might be the D (5 bases). Trimming left V 6 bases short and J 2 bases short, with 14 bases between. Germline V gene data show CDR1 as MNHEY and CDR2 as SVGAGI. The CDR3 is 14 residues long. CDR3 DNA: TGTGCCAGCAGGCTAGCCACCCCGCCCTACGAGCAGTACTTC. Its translation is CASRLATPPYEQYF.

V gene TRBV5-1 combines with J gene TRBJ2-3; a possible D gene is TRBD2 (5 bases). CDR3 length: 13 residues. Trimming took off 1 base at V and 8 bases at J, with 11 bases between the two ends. Looked up from germline, CDR1 is SGHRS and CDR2 is YFSETQ. The CDR3 is CASSLFPEGTQYF. Here the CDR3 DNA reads TGCGCCAGCAGCTTGTTTCCCGAGGGTACGCAGTATTTT.

This clone occurred once. This chain links TRBV6-2 or TRBV6-3 with TRBJ1-2, with 8 bases that match TRBD1. The CDR3 is made up of 17 amino acids. V gave up 5 bases and J gave up 2 bases; unmatched junction bases: 13. The germline gives CDR1 MNHEY, CDR2 SVGEGT. Here the CDR3 DNA reads TGTGCCAGCAGTGTACGGACAGGGACGAACTTGAACTATGGCTACACCTTC. Translation gives CASSVRTGTNLNYGYTF.

The chain combines TRBV4-1 with TRBJ1-5; the D gene is possibly TRBD1 (5 bases). The CDR3 runs to 16 residues. V shed 0 bases and J shed 0 bases, with 9 bases lying between them. Germline CDR1 and CDR2: MGHRA and YSYEKL. CDR3 region: CASSQDAGDSNQPQHF. The CDR3 DNA reads as TGCGCCAGCAGCCAAGATGCGGGGGATAGCAATCAGCCCCAGCATTTT.

The genes are TRBV10-3 and TRBJ1-1; maybe TRBD1 (5 bases). The germline V and J ends were trimmed by 4 bases and 4 bases, with 10 bases remaining between them. CDR1 is ENHRY and CDR2 is SYGVKD in the germline V gene. This CDR3 region has 13 residues. The CDR3 spells CAISAGRGTEAFF. DNA of the CDR3: TGTGCCATCAGTGCGGGGAGGGGCACTGAAGCTTTCTTT.

The chain joins TRBV28 to TRBJ2-7; D might be TRBD2 (5 bases). CDR3 length equals 13 residues. The V gene's germline CDR1 is MDHEN and CDR2 SYDVKM. With 3 bases removed from V and 2 bases from J, the gap between germline ends came to 8 bases. CDR3 sequence reads: CASSLARAYEQYF. The DNA of the CDR3 is TGTGCCAGCAGTTTGGCGAGGGCCTACGAGCAGTACTTC. The whole variable domain, filled in from reference TRBV28 and TRBJ2-7, reads DVKVTQSSRYLVKRTGEKVFLECVQDMDHENMFWYRQDPGLGLRLIYFSYDVKMKEKGDIPEGYSVSREKKERFSLILESASTNQTSMYLCASSLARAYEQYFGPGTRLTVT.

The J gene is TRBJ1-3, the V gene TRBV10-3; 7 bases are a match to TRBD1. This CDR3 comprises 14 residues. Germline loops: CDR1 ENHRY, CDR2 SYGVKD. V lost 7 bases, J lost 3 bases, and 6 bases stayed unmatched. CDR3 in DNA: TGTGCCATCACAAAAGGGACAGATGGAAACACCATATATTTT. This gives the protein CAITKGTDGNTIYF.

This clone was picked up a small number of times. The rearrangement links TRBV7-6 to TRBJ2-1, with TRBD1 identical over 7 bases. The CDR3 is 16 amino acids. The germline gives CDR1 SGHVS, CDR2 FNYEAQ. Trimming removed 2 bases from V and 6 bases from J; junction bases left unmatched: 10. DNA for the CDR3: TGTGCCAGCAGCTTAAAGCCAGGGGGTGCGGGCAATGAGCAGTTCTTC. Protein sequence: CASSLKPGGAGNEQFF.

V and J are TRBV5-1 and TRBJ2-3, with TRBD1 matching over 9 bases. Germline lookup yields CDR1 SGHRS and CDR2 YFSETQ. The CDR3 runs 16 residues. V gave up 4 bases and J gave up 2 bases; unmatched junction bases: 8. The CDR3 sequence is CASSPRTGVTTDTQYF. The DNA for the CDR3 is TGCGCCAGCAGCCCTCGGACAGGGGTTACCACAGATACGCAGTATTTT.

The chain joins TRBV27 to TRBJ2-2; D unclear. The CDR3 sequence is 12 residues long. The germline V gene has CDR1 MNHEY and CDR2 SMNVEV (reference sequence). V was pared by 6 bases and J by 6 bases, with 8 bases between. The CDR3 DNA reads TGTGCCAGCAGCTTTTCTTCCGGGGAGCTGTTTTTT. Translation gives CASSFSSGELFF.

This clone was observed a few times. The V gene is TRBV28, the J gene TRBJ2-6; possible D gene TRBD1, 6 bases. Germline assignment: CDR1 MDHEN and CDR2 SYDVKM. The V gene lost 6 bases and the J gene lost 0 bases, with 15 bases spanning the gap. This CDR3 region has 17 residues. The CDR3 loop is CASRPRTVLSGANVLTF. The CDR3 DNA reads TGTGCCAGCAGGCCCAGGACAGTCCTCTCTGGGGCCAACGTCCTGACTTTC.

The chain employs TRBV21-1 and TRBJ1-2; TRBD1 is the table's D call, not checked against the DNA. TRBV21-1 corresponds to a pseudogene. The CDR3 has 15 residues. The CDR3 reads CASSKEQGSHYGYTF. As DNA, the CDR3 is TGTGCCAGCAGCAAGGAACAGGGTTCCCATTATGGCTACACCTTC.

This sequence joins TRBV7-6 and TRBJ1-3; TRBD1 agrees at 7 bases. Germline lookup yields CDR1 SGHVS and CDR2 FNYEAQ. The J segment lost 0 bases and the V segment lost 3 bases, leaving 5 bases of the junction unmatched. The CDR3 has 16 residues. The CDR3 loop reads CASSFPGQTSGNTIYF. The CDR3 nucleotides read TGTGCCAGCAGCTTTCCGGGACAGACCTCTGGAAACACCATATATTTT.

The chain uses TRBV28 and TRBJ2-6, with no clear D. CDR3 length equals 15 residues. Germline values: CDR1 MDHEN, CDR2 SYDVKM. V lost 6 bases, J lost 0 bases, and 9 bases lay in between. Here the CDR3 reads CASSFLGSGANVLTF. DNA of the CDR3: TGTGCCAGCAGCTTTCTAGGCTCTGGGGCCAACGTCCTGACTTTC. The variable domain in full, with the rest retrieved from reference TRBV28 and TRBJ2-6, is DVKVTQSSRYLVKRTGEKVFLECVQDMDHENMFWYRQDPGLGLRLIYFSYDVKMKEKGDIPEGYSVSREKKERFSLILESASTNQTSMYLCASSFLGSGANVLTFGAGSRLTVL.